This TCR beta chain was retrieved from a study of early T cells in non-severe SARS-CoV-2 infection. Study outcomes and limitations: There was a bias toward anti-spike CD8 responses in VDJdb matching, which missed private and CD4 specificities.

A word on this clonotype: Antigen specificity is unknown.

Germline lookup yields CDR1 MDHEN and CDR2 SYDVKM. The CDR3 is made up of 15 amino acids. The ends were cut back, 6 bases at V and 1 base at J, with 14 bases in the middle. Individually, cDNA molecules had unique molecular identifiers attached to them. TCRdb fed the 5' RACE reads into MiXCR, producing one record per CDR3 protein. Of tens of thousands of distinct CDR3 sequences listed, 9.5% to 15% are singletons. The sequence was collected from an adult who was a healthcare worker with PCR-confirmed SARS-CoV-2 infection or an uninfected control (not recorded which). Sequencing was carried out using whole blood. This chain uses TRBV28 with TRBJ2-3; D is perhaps TRBD2 (6 bases). In DNA, the CDR3 is TGTGCCAGCAGCTCACCGGGAGAGGGCACAGATACGCAGTATTTT. Its translation is CASSSPGEGTDTQYF. Full variable domain (rest looked up from reference TRBV28 and TRBJ2-3): DVKVTQSSRYLVKRTGEKVFLECVQDMDHENMFWYRQDPGLGLRLIYFSYDVKMKEKGDIPEGYSVSREKKERFSLILESASTNQTSMYLCASSSPGEGTDTQYFGPGTRLTVL.